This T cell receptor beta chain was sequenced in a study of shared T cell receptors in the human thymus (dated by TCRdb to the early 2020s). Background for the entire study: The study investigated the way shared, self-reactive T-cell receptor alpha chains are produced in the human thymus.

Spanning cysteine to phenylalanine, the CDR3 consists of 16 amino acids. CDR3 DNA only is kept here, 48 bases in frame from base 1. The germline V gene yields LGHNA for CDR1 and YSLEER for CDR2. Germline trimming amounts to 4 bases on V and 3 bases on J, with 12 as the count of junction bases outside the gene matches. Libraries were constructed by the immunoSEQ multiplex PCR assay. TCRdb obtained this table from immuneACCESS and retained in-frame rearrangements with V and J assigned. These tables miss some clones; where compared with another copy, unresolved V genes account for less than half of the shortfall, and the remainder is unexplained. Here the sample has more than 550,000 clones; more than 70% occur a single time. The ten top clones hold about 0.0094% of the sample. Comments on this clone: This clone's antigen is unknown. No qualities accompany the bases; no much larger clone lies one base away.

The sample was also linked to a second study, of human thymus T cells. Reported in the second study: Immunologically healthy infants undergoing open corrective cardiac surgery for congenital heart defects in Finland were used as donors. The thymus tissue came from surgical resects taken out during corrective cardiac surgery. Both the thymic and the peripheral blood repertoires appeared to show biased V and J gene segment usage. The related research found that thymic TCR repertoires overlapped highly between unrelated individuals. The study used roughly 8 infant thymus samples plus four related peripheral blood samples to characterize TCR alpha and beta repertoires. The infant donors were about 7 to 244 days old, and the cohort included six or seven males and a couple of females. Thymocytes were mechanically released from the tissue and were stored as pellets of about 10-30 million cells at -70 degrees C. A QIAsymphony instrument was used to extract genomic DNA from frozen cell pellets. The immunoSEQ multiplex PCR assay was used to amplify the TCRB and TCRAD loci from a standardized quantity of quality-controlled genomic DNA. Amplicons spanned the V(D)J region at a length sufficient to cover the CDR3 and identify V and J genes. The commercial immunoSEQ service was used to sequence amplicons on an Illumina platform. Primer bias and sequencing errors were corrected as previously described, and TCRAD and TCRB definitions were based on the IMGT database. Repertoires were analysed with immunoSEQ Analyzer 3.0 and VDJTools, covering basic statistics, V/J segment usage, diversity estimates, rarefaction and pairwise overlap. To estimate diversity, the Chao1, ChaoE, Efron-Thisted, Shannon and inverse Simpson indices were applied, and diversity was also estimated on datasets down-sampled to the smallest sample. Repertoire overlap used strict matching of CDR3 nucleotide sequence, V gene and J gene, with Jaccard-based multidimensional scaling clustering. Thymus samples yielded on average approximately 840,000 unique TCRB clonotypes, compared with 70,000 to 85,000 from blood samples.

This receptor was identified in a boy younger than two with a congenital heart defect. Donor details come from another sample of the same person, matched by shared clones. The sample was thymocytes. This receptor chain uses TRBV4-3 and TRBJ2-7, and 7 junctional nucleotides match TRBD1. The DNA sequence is TGCGCCAGCAGCCCTGGATCACAGGGGAGCTTCTACGAGCAGTACTTC. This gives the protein CASSPGSQGSFYEQYF.